Shown below are 22 T cell receptor beta chains from a single sample sequenced in a study of blood T cell repertoires in COVID-19. Libraries were prepared by immunoSEQ multiplex PCR; TCRdb keeps only in-frame clonotypes and omits some of them. Of hundreds of thousands of clones in the sample, 83% were seen once. Sequenced input: peripheral blood. The receptors here all came from a woman aged 45-60 years who had recovered from COVID-19.

This sequence joins TRBV6-6 and TRBJ2-1; no clear D gene. V lost 6 bases, J lost 0 bases, and 12 bases lay in between. This CDR3 comprises 15 residues. Germline CDR1 and CDR2: MNHNY and SVGAGI (reference sequence). The CDR3 protein is CASSLDHSSYNEQFF. In DNA form, the CDR3 reads TGTGCCAGCAGCCTCGATCACAGCTCCTACAATGAGCAGTTCTTC.

The chain couples TRBV27 to TRBJ2-1; D possibly corresponds to TRBD2 (6 bases). The CDR3 is made up of 19 amino acids. CDR1 and CDR2 (germline): MNHEY, SMNVEV (reference sequence). Trimming left V 5 bases short and J 0 bases short, with 23 bases between. The CDR3 loop reads CASSGHAGLTGVSYNEQFF. CDR3 in DNA: TGTGCCAGCAGTGGGCACGCGGGCCTCACGGGGGTCTCCTACAATGAGCAGTTCTTC.

V gene TRBV5-8 combines with J gene TRBJ2-7; 8 positions match TRBD1. V was clipped by 3 bases and J by 4 bases; unmatched bases: 9. The CDR3 runs 15 residues. Germline V gene sequence: CDR1 SGHTS, CDR2 YDEGEE. The CDR3 sequence: CASSSLRTGFYEQYF. In DNA, the CDR3 is TGTGCCAGCAGCTCCCTCCGGACAGGGTTTTACGAGCAGTACTTC.

This sequence joins TRBV4-2 and TRBJ2-7, with TRBD2 matching 7 bases. This CDR3 region has 15 residues. Germline lookup yields CDR1 LGHNA and CDR2 YNFKEQ. V was clipped by 1 base and J by 2 bases; unmatched bases: 5. CDR3 coding DNA: TGTGCCAGCAGCCAAGTGGGACTACTTACCTACGAGCAGTACTTC. Translating it yields CASSQVGLLTYEQYF.

This clone has only a few counts. This chain joins TRBV19 and TRBJ1-1; D gene ambiguous. The CDR3 runs 15 residues. Germline loops: CDR1 LNHDA, CDR2 SQIVND (reference sequence). V gave up 3 bases and J gave up 8 bases, with 19 bases separating them. CDR3 in DNA: TGTGCCAGTAGTATCCCTTTAGCAGCCGCGTCGGAAGCTTTCTTT. This sequence encodes CASSIPLAAASEAFF.

With respect to this clone: A read error may produce the germline difference seen at one junction end. The CDR3 protein is CASSQDEASGIQIF. Written as DNA, the CDR3 is TGTGCCAGCAGCCAAGATGAGGCTAGCGGGATTCAAATCTTC. The rearrangement links TRBV3-1 (or the pseudogene TRBV3-2) to TRBJ2-1; 9 positions agree with TRBD2. The CDR3 has 14 residues. Germline V gene lookup returns CDR1 LGHDT and CDR2 YNNKEL (reference sequence).

This chain uses TRBV11-2 with TRBJ1-2, with 8 bases lining up with TRBD1. CDR1 and CDR2 from the germline V gene are SGHAT and FQNNGV. The CDR3 covers 15 residues. Trimming took 4 bases from V and 7 from J; bases not matched to a gene: 11. CDR3 loop: CASSSSRTGSGGYTF. In DNA form, the CDR3 reads TGTGCCAGCAGCTCCTCCCGGACAGGGTCAGGTGGCTACACCTTC.

The V call is TRBV28, the J call TRBJ2-7; D call uncertain. CDR3 length: 14 amino acids. Trimming removed 8 bases at V and 1 base at J, with 15 bases between. Germline V lookup: CDR1 MDHEN, CDR2 SYDVKM. The CDR3 protein is CASLGVLGSYEQYF. CDR3 bases: TGTGCCAGCTTAGGAGTTCTGGGTTCCTACGAGCAGTACTTC.

V gene TRBV20-1 combines with J gene TRBJ2-3; 7 bases are shared with TRBD1. V dropped 3 bases and J dropped 8; count of bases not matched to a gene: 11. The length of the CDR3 is 14 residues. Per germline, CDR1 DFQATT and CDR2 SNEGSKA (reference sequence). CDR3 amino acids: CSASTGVGVGTQYF. Here the CDR3 DNA reads TGCAGTGCTAGTACAGGGGTGGGAGTGGGTACGCAGTATTTT.

The chain recombines TRBV19 with TRBJ1-1; 7 bases match TRBD1. CDR1 and CDR2 from the germline V gene are LNHDA and SQIVND (reference sequence). The trim removed 3 bases at V and 0 bases at J, leaving 1 base unmatched. The CDR3 runs to 14 residues. This CDR3 reads CASSIDRVNTEAFF. CDR3 in DNA: TGTGCCAGTAGTATCGACAGGGTGAACACTGAAGCTTTCTTT. The whole variable domain, remainder taken from reference TRBV19 and TRBJ1-1, is DGGITQSPKYLFRKEGQNVTLSCEQNLNHDAMYWYRQDPGQGLRLIYYSQIVNDFQKGDIAEGYSVSREKKESFPLTVTSAQKNPTAFYLCASSIDRVNTEAFFGQGTRLTVV.

This clone was found a few times. This rearrangement joins TRBV24-1 to TRBJ2-1, with 8 bases lining up with TRBD1. In germline, CDR1 is KGHDR, CDR2 SFDVKD. Trimming removed 5 bases from V and 3 bases from J; junction bases left unmatched: 2. The CDR3 consists of 14 residues. The DNA of the CDR3 is TGTGCCACCAGTGTCGGACAGGGCTACAATGAGCAGTTCTTC. Translating it yields CATSVGQGYNEQFF.

This chain connects TRBV14 to TRBJ2-1; 8 bases are a match to TRBD1. CDR1 and CDR2 (germline): SGHDN, FVKESK. The junction had 6 bases not matched to a gene; V was cut back by 4 bases and J by 4 bases. The CDR3 is 15 residues long. The CDR3 loop is CASSPQGALYNEQFF. CDR3 nucleotides: TGTGCCAGCAGCCCCCAGGGGGCGCTTTACAATGAGCAGTTCTTC.

The chain recombines TRBV5-1 with TRBJ2-1, with 10 nucleotides matching TRBD2. The CDR3 sequence is 17 residues long. The ends lost 4 bases at V and 4 bases at J; junction bases unmatched: 11. Germline CDR1 is SGHRS and CDR2 is YFSETQ. The CDR3 sequence: CASSKSTSGASYNEQFF. The DNA of the CDR3 is TGCGCCAGCAGCAAATCCACTAGCGGGGCATCTTACAATGAGCAGTTCTTC.

CDR3 loop: CASSPPRTGVETQYF. In DNA form, the CDR3 reads TGTGCCAGCTCACCGCCCCGGACAGGGGTCGAGACCCAGTACTTC. V is TRBV18 and J is TRBJ2-5; 9 bases match TRBD1. Germline V lookup: CDR1 KGHSH, CDR2 LQKENI. The junction had 7 bases not matched to a gene; V was cut back by 3 bases and J by 5 bases. The CDR3 is made up of 15 amino acids.

This clone occurred a few times. The genes are TRBV6-2 or TRBV6-3 and TRBJ2-7, with 8 nucleotides matching TRBD1. Trimming took 8 bases from V and 5 from J; bases not matched to a gene: 11. The germline gives CDR1 MNHEY, CDR2 SVGEGT. The CDR3 covers 14 residues. CDR3 sequence: CASRSGGDQNEQYF. The DNA for the CDR3 is TGTGCCAGCCGTTCAGGGGGCGATCAGAACGAGCAGTACTTC.

V and J are TRBV11-2 and TRBJ1-4; possibly TRBD1 for D (5 bases). Deletions cut 1 base from V and 8 bases from J, with 11 bases between. In germline, CDR1 is SGHAT, CDR2 FQNNGV. The CDR3 runs 14 residues. CDR3 residues: CASSLGLRGEKLFF. For the CDR3, the DNA is TGTGCCAGCAGCTTAGGGCTTCGGGGGGAAAAACTGTTTTTT.

This chain links TRBV19 with TRBJ2-1; D may be TRBD2 (6 bases). Germline lookup yields CDR1 LNHDA and CDR2 SQIVND (reference sequence). V lost 6 bases and J lost 0, with 12 bases in between. The CDR3 covers 15 residues. CDR3 nucleotide sequence: TGTGCCAGTAGGACTAGTTTAGCCTCCTACAATGAGCAGTTCTTC. This translates into CASRTSLASYNEQFF.

This clone has just a few counts. V gene TRBV7-9 combines with J gene TRBJ2-1; possible D gene TRBD1, 5 bases. Germline CDR1 and CDR2: SEHNR and FQNEAQ (reference sequence). This CDR3 contains 14 residues. V was cut by 5 bases and J by 3 bases, with 11 bases left in between. CDR3 loop: CASSPLGHYNEQFF. The CDR3 nucleotides read TGTGCCAGCAGCCCCCTGGGGCACTACAATGAGCAGTTCTTC. The entire variable domain, with the rest obtained from reference TRBV7-9 and TRBJ2-1, is as follows: DTGVSQNPRHKITKRGQNVTFRCDPISEHNRLYWYRQTLGQGPEFLTYFQNEAQLEKSRLLSDRFSAERPKGSFSTLEIQRTEQGDSAMYLCASSPLGHYNEQFFGPGTRLTVL.

This clone was counted ten times or more. Written as DNA, the CDR3 is TGTGCCAGCAGTTTCCGGGAAGGCTACACCTTC. It yields the protein CASSFREGYTF. The J gene is TRBJ1-2, the V gene TRBV28; D gene unclear. V lost 3 bases to trimming and J lost 8 bases, with 7 bases between them. Germline V gene lookup returns CDR1 MDHEN and CDR2 SYDVKM. This CDR3 region has 11 residues.

The rearrangement uses TRBV9 and TRBJ2-2, with 10 bases fitting TRBD2. This CDR3 spans 15 amino acids. CDR1 SGDLS and CDR2 YYNGEE come from the germline V gene. The junction had 3 bases not matched to a gene; V was cut back by 2 bases and J by 5 bases. The CDR3 spells CASSVSGGETGELFF. The CDR3, as DNA: TGTGCCAGCAGCGTCAGCGGGGGGGAAACCGGGGAGCTGTTTTTT.

CDR3: CSAIHDRGAGGEQYF. The CDR3, as DNA: TGCAGCGCCATTCATGACAGGGGGGCGGGAGGTGAGCAGTACTTC. This chain links TRBV29-1 with TRBJ2-7; the D gene is possibly TRBD1 (9 bases). The germline V gene has CDR1 SQVTM and CDR2 ANQGSEA. Trimming took off 7 bases at V and 7 bases at J, with 26 bases between the two ends. The CDR3 runs 15 residues.

V usage is TRBV7-9 and J usage is TRBJ1-2; a weak D match, TRBD1 (6 bases). Germline assignment: CDR1 SEHNR and CDR2 FQNEAQ (reference sequence). The CDR3 has 11 residues. The germline V and J ends were trimmed by 5 bases and 8 bases, with 9 bases remaining between them. CDR3 DNA: TGTGCCAGCAGCCAGGGGTGGGGCTACACCTTC. Translated: CASSQGWGYTF.